A single TCR beta chain is shown here with its context. This clonotype came up many times. No cognate antigen has been identified for it. No base qualities exist here, and no much larger clone lies one base off it. These data belong to a study of CD8 T cells in ankylosing spondylitis (dated by TCRdb to about 2017). Study-level background: The study set out to find disease-linked TCR variants by profiling T cell receptor beta repertoires in ankylosing spondylitis patients and healthy donors. Samples of peripheral blood were taken, and for ankylosing spondylitis patients, synovial fluid was collected as well. The whole study cohort included 85 to 120 healthy donors and some 27 ankylosing spondylitis patients. Study-wide conclusions, independent of this receptor: In peripheral blood, the disease-linked clones were found at relatively low frequencies and had a CD8+ phenotype. According to the report, matched synovial fluid samples from ankylosing spondylitis patients were significantly enriched for the disease-linked clones. Some of the motif variants had been reported before in the synovial fluid and blood of reactive arthritis patients, a finding that suggests common disease-initiation mechanisms. A TCR beta motif made up of seven or eight highly homologous amino acid variants appeared to be characteristic of blood from ankylosing spondylitis patients.

The sequencer listed for this sample is Illumina HiSeq 2500. Quantitative 5'-RACE with molecular barcodes was used to prepare TCR beta libraries. As for the authors' bioinformatics: To identify disease-linked TCR variants, a new computational method was used, one built on a probabilistic model of VDJ rearrangement. TCRdb ran its own pipeline on the public reads, namely fastp trimming at Q25 and MiXCR clone calling, and kept in-frame beta chains. Each CDR3 protein appears once, grouped with its most common genes and DNA. TCRdb's processing, not the authors' own work, is the source of the V and J calls. The sample table contains some 220,000 distinct CDR3 sequences; only one count was recorded for more than 9% of them. The ten biggest clones cover approximately 2.5% of the sample. Trimming removed 5 bases from V and 1 base from J, leaving 6 bases between the germline ends. CDR3 length: 14 amino acids, cysteine to phenylalanine. The entry retains the CDR3 DNA only, 42 bases that are in frame from base 1.

The clonotype originates from a male donor with ankylosing spondylitis or in good health (not recorded which). The receptor chain draws on TRBV12-3 or TRBV12-4 and TRBJ2-6; the D segment cannot be called with confidence. The sequencing sample was made of blood, either unsorted or a sorted T cell fraction (not recorded which). The CDR3 here reads CASSRKSGANVLTF. The nucleotides read TGTGCCAGCAGTCGAAAATCTGGGGCCAACGTCCTGACTTTC.